These 6 T cell receptor beta chains originate from one sample sequenced in a study of blood T cell repertoires in COVID-19. Generated by immunoSEQ multiplex PCR, the TCRdb table keeps only in-frame clones and is missing some. Here the sample spans fewer than 200,000 clones, roughly 86% being singletons. Material for sequencing was peripheral blood. These receptors all stem from a man between 35 and 55 years old with active or convalescent COVID-19.

This sequence joins TRBV2 and TRBJ2-1, with TRBD2 matching 13 bases. J was trimmed by 3 bases and V by 6 bases; bases with no gene match: 2. Germline V gene lookup returns CDR1 SNHLY and CDR2 FYNNEI. CDR3 length equals 15 residues. CDR3 bases: TGTGCCAGCAGGGGACTAGCGGGGCGCTACAATGAGCAGTTCTTC. Protein: CASRGLAGRYNEQFF.

The chain is built from TRBV4-3 and TRBJ2-7, with 10 bases matching TRBD1. The V and J ends lost 1 base and 4 bases, in that order; junction bases with no gene match: 1. CDR3 length: 14 residues. Germline V CDR1 and CDR2: LGHNA, YSLEER. The CDR3 sequence: CASSQGQGAYEQYF. The CDR3, as DNA: TGCGCCAGCAGCCAAGGACAGGGGGCTTACGAGCAGTACTTC.

This clone was seen a single time. The chain recombines TRBV25-1 with TRBJ1-1; no definite D call. Germline loops: CDR1 MGHDK, CDR2 SYGVNS. V lost 1 base, J lost 4 bases, and 7 bases lay in between. The CDR3 runs to 13 residues. This chain's CDR3 is CASSEFGRTEAFF. In nucleotides, the CDR3 is TGTGCCAGCAGTGAATTTGGGCGCACTGAAGCTTTCTTT.

This clone was detected once. The chain is built from TRBV7-9 and TRBJ2-1, with a tentative D call TRBD1 (6 bases). Germline V gene sequence: CDR1 SEHNR, CDR2 FQNEAQ (reference sequence). V gave up 7 bases and J gave up 10 bases, with 23 bases separating them. CDR3 length equals 15 residues. The CDR3 sequence is CASTLLGQQRGEQFF. The CDR3 DNA is TGTGCCAGCACCCTCTTAGGACAGCAGAGGGGGGAGCAGTTCTTC.

This clone occurred a few times. The chain carries TRBV6-4 and TRBJ1-4, with 10 bases matching TRBD1. V shed 5 bases, J shed 8 bases, and the junction held 2 bases outside the gene matches. The germline CDR1 and CDR2 sequences are MRHNA and SNTAGT. The CDR3 totals 13 residues. The CDR3 reads CASSRDRGEKLFF. As DNA, the CDR3 is TGTGCCAGCAGTCGGGACAGGGGAGAAAAACTGTTTTTT.

The chain couples TRBV5-8 to TRBJ1-6; unclear D gene. The CDR3 sequence is 12 residues long. The V end was cut by 0 bases, the J end by 9 bases, with 4 bases between. Germline V lookup: CDR1 SGHTS, CDR2 YDEGEE. The CDR3 nucleotides are TGTGCCAGCAGCTTGGAGCTTTCACCCCTCCACTTT. Translating gives CASSLELSPLHF.